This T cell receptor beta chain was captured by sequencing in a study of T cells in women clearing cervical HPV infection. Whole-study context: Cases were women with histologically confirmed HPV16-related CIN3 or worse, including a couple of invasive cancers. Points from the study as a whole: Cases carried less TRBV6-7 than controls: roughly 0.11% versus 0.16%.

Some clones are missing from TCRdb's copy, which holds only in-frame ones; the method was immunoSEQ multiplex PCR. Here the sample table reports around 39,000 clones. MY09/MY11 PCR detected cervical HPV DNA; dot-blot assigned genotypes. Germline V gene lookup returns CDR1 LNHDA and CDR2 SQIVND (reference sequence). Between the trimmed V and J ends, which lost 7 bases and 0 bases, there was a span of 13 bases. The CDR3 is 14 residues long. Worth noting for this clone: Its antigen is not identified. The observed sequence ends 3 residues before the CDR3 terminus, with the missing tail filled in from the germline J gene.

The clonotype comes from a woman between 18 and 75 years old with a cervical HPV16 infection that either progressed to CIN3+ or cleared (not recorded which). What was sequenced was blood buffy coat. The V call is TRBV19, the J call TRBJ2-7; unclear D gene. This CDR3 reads CASKDPRGSYEQYF. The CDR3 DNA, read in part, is TGTGCCAGTAAAGATCCAAGAGGCTCCTACGAG. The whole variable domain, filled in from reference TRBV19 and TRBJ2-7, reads DGGITQSPKYLFRKEGQNVTLSCEQNLNHDAMYWYRQDPGQGLRLIYYSQIVNDFQKGDIAEGYSVSREKKESFPLTVTSAQKNPTAFYLCASKDPRGSYEQYFGPGTRLTVT.